Below, one T cell receptor (beta chain) is given with its context. Assay used: immunoSEQ multiplex PCR; TCRdb lists only in-frame clones, some missing. The sample comprises tens of thousands of clones, approximately 84% of which are singletons, and around 3.2% rests with the top ten. The data belong to a study of blood T cell repertoires in COVID-19. This CDR3 region has 12 residues. Germline CDR1 reads MDHEN; CDR2 reads SYDVKM. The V and J ends lost 5 bases and 4 bases respectively, with 8 bases between them. Specimen: peripheral blood. The clonotype originates from an older man with COVID-19, enrolled during active disease. The chain combines TRBV28 with TRBJ1-2; D is undetermined. DNA for the CDR3: TGTGCCAGCAGTCCGACGGGCTATGGCTACACCTTC. This encodes CASSPTGYGYTF.